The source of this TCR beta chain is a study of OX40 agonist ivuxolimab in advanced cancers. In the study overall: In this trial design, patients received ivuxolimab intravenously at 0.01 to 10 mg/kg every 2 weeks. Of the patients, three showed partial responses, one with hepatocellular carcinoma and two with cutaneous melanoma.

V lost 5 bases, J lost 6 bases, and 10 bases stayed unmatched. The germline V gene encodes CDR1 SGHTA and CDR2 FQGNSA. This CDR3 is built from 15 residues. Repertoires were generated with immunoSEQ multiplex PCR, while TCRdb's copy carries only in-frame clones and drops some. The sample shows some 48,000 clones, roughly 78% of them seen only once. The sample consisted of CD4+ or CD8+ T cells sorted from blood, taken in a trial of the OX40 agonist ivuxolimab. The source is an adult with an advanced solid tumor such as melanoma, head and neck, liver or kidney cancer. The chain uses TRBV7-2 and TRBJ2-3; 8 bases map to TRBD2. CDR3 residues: CASSLSGGPRDTQYF. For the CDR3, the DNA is TGTGCCAGCAGCCTATCGGGGGGGCCGAGGGATACGCAGTATTTT. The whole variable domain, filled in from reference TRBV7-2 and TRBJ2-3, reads GAGVSQSPSNKVTEKGKDVELRCDPISGHTALYWYRQSLGQGLEFLIYFQGNSAPDKSGLPSDRFSAERTGGSVSTLTIQRTQQEDSAVYLCASSLSGGPRDTQYFGPGTRLTVL.